This entry lists 19 T cell receptor beta chains sequenced from one sample in a study of monozygotic twins with inflammatory bowel disease. TCRdb reprocessed the 5' RACE reads and keeps a single row for each CDR3 protein, giving no DNA. This listing includes some 450,000 distinct CDR3 sequences. Sequenced sample: blood. These receptors came from a human donor with ulcerative colitis or Crohn's disease, or a healthy co-twin of an affected twin (not recorded which).

The chain links TRBV5-1 to TRBJ1-3. Germline V gene lookup returns CDR1 SGHRS and CDR2 YFSETQ. The CDR3 covers 13 residues. The CDR3 here is CASSLEERNTIYF. The variable domain in full, completed from reference TRBV5-1 and TRBJ1-3, reads KAGVTQTPRYLIKTRGQQVTLSCSPISGHRSVSWYQQTPGQGLQFLFEYFSETQRNKGNFPGRFSGRQFSNSRSEMNVSTLELGDSALYLCASSLEERNTIYFGEGSWLTVV.

CDR3 sequence reads: CASSENAGPGELFF. The chain employs TRBV2 and TRBJ2-2; as DNA is missing, the TRBD2 call by TCRdb cannot be tested. The CDR3 consists of 14 residues. CDR1 SNHLY and CDR2 FYNNEI come from the germline V gene.

The chain is built from TRBV5-1 and TRBJ2-7; TCRdb's D gene call, TRBD2, goes unchecked for lack of DNA. The CDR3 is 16 amino acids. Germline V lookup: CDR1 SGHRS, CDR2 YFSETQ. The CDR3: CASSLGPGSTSYEQYF.

The chain links TRBV7-2 to TRBJ1-2. This CDR3 region has 11 residues. The germline gives CDR1 SGHTA, CDR2 FQGNSA. The CDR3 loop reads CASSLSEGYTF.

This chain links TRBV2 with TRBJ2-2; TCRdb's D gene call, TRBD1, goes unchecked for lack of DNA. Germline V gene sequence: CDR1 SNHLY, CDR2 FYNNEI. The CDR3 runs 14 residues. CDR3 loop: CASSEARTIGELFF.

This chain connects TRBV18 to TRBJ1-1. Germline CDR1 is KGHSH and CDR2 is LQKENI. This CDR3 comprises 12 residues. The chain's CDR3 is CASSTEYTEAFF. Full variable domain (outside the CDR3, taken from reference TRBV18 and TRBJ1-1): NAGVMQNPRHLVRRRGQEARLRCSPMKGHSHVYWYRQLPEEGLKFMVYLQKENIIDESGMPKERFSAEFPKEGPSILRIQQVVRGDSAAYFCASSTEYTEAFFGQGTRLTVV.

J is TRBJ2-4 and V is TRBV7-8. Germline V gene lookup returns CDR1 SGHVS and CDR2 FQNEAQ. The CDR3 totals 16 residues. The CDR3 sequence: CASSLARGRSQNMQYF.

The V call is TRBV7-2, the J call TRBJ1-5; the D call from TCRdb, TRBD1, cannot be confirmed without DNA. Germline lookup yields CDR1 SGHTA and CDR2 FQGNSA. This CDR3 is built from 16 residues. CDR3 sequence: CASSLAGTGGGQPQHF.

The rearrangement joins TRBV19 to TRBJ1-1; TCRdb's assignment of TRBD1 cannot be checked, as there is no DNA. CDR3 length equals 15 residues. CDR1 and CDR2 (germline): LNHDA, SQIVND (reference sequence). CDR3 region: CASSNTDRGSPAAFF.

The gene calls are TRBV20-1 and TRBJ2-3; TCRdb lists TRBD2, though no DNA is available to test this call. The CDR3 runs to 17 residues. CDR1 and CDR2 from the germline V gene are DFQATT and SNEGSKA (reference sequence). This CDR3 is CSASVPRTSGGTDTQYF.

The V and J genes are TRBV6-6 and TRBJ2-5. The CDR3 sequence is 13 residues long. Germline values: CDR1 MNHNY, CDR2 SVGAGI (reference sequence). This CDR3 reads CASSSDGEETQYF.

The CDR3 loop reads CASGEGVLDTQYF. This chain joins TRBV28 and TRBJ2-3. The germline CDR1 and CDR2 sequences are MDHEN and SYDVKM. CDR3 size: 13 residues.

The rearrangement joins TRBV6-1 to TRBJ2-2; as DNA is missing, the TRBD2 call by TCRdb cannot be tested. The CDR3 has 14 amino acids. Germline V gene sequence: CDR1 MNHNS, CDR2 SASEGT. The CDR3 is CASSEALGSGELFF.

CDR3: CASSRRLAGTNNEQFF. The chain has TRBV6-2 or TRBV6-3 and TRBJ2-1; TCRdb names TRBD2, which stays unverified in the absence of DNA. CDR3 length: 16 amino acids. Looked up from germline, CDR1 is MNHEY and CDR2 is SVGEGT.

The V gene is TRBV4-2, the J gene TRBJ2-7; without DNA, the TCRdb call of TRBD2 cannot be checked. The germline CDR1 and CDR2 sequences are LGHNA and YNFKEQ. The CDR3 sequence is 14 residues long. CDR3 loop: CASSPREGTREQYF.

This chain links TRBV24-1 with TRBJ2-5; absent DNA, TCRdb's TRBD1 call cannot be checked. The CDR3 is 15 amino acids. The germline V gene encodes CDR1 KGHDR and CDR2 SFDVKD. This chain's CDR3 is CATSPGQGIEETQYF.

The V call is TRBV30, the J call TRBJ2-2; TCRdb picks TRBD1, but there is no DNA to check that call. CDR1 GTSNPN and CDR2 SVGIG come from the germline V gene (reference sequence). This CDR3 has 17 amino acids. CDR3 loop: CAWSETPPTGDTGELFF. The whole variable domain, remainder taken from reference TRBV30 and TRBJ2-2, is SQTIHQWPATLVQPVGSPLSLECTVEGTSNPNLYWYRQAAGRGLQLLFYSVGIGQISSEVPQNLSASRPQDRQFILSSKKLLLSDSGFYLCAWSETPPTGDTGELFFGEGSRLTVL.

The chain employs TRBV20-1 and TRBJ1-5; the D call of TRBD1 rests on TCRdb alone, since no DNA is present to check it. The V gene's germline CDR1 is DFQATT and CDR2 SNEGSKA (reference sequence). There are 17 residues in the CDR3. The CDR3 region is CSAPVGGRGYSNQPQHF.

The V and J genes are TRBV12-3 or TRBV12-4 and TRBJ1-5; lacking DNA, the TRBD1 call made by TCRdb goes unchecked. CDR3 length equals 15 residues. CDR3 in amino acids: CASSLSGNSNQPQHF.